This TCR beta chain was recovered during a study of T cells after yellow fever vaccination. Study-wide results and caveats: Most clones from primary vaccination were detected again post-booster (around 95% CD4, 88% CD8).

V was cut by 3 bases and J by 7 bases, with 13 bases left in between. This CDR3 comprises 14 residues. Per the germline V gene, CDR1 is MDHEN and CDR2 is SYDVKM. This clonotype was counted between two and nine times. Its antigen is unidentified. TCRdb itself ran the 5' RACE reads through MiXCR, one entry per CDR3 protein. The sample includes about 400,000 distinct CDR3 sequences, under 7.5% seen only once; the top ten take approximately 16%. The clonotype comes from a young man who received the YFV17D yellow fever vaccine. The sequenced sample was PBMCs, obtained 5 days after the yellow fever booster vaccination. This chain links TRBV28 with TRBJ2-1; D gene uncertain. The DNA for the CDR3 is TGTGCCAGCAGTTTTCAGGTCATGGGGAATGAGCAGTTCTTC. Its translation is CASSFQVMGNEQFF.